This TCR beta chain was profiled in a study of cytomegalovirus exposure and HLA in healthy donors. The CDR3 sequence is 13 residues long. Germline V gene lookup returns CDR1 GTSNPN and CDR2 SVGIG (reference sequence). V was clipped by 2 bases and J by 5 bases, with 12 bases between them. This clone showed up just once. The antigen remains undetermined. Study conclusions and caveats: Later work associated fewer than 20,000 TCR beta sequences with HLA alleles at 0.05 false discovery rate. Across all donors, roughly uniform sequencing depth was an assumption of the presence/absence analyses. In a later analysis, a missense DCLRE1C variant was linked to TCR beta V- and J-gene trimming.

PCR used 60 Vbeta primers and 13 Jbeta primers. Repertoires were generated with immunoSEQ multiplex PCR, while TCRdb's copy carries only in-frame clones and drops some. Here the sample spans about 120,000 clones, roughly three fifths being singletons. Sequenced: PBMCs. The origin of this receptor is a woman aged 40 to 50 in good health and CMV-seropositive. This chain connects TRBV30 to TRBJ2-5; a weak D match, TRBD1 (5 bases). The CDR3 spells CAWSLGRGETQYF. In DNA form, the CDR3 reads TGTGCCTGGAGTTTAGGAAGGGGCGAGACCCAGTACTTC.